Below are 27 T cell receptor beta chains sequenced from a single sample in a study of blood T cell repertoires in COVID-19. Using immunoSEQ multiplex PCR, the repertoire was profiled, and TCRdb retains in-frame clones only, with some absent. The sample has about 150,000 clones; 80% to 90% are singletons. The specimen was peripheral blood. The receptors here all came from a man between 60 and 70 years old with active or convalescent COVID-19.

This clone came up many times. V gene TRBV2 combines with J gene TRBJ2-2; 8 nucleotides agree with TRBD1. The CDR3 contains 15 residues. Per the germline V gene, CDR1 is SNHLY and CDR2 is FYNNEI. Trimming removed 8 bases from V and 1 base from J; junction bases left unmatched: 6. The CDR3 region has the DNA TGTGCCAGCGGAGGACAGGGTCGGAACACCGGGGAGCTGTTTTTT. It codes for CASGGQGRNTGELFF.

The chain has TRBV5-1 and TRBJ1-3; D may be TRBD1 (5 bases). From germline, CDR1 is SGHRS and CDR2 YFSETQ. Trimming removed 0 bases at V and 4 bases at J, with 14 bases between. CDR3 length equals 16 residues. The CDR3 here is CASSLGTNIAGNTIYF. The CDR3 bases are TGCGCCAGCAGCTTGGGGACAAACATCGCAGGAAACACCATATATTTT.

CDR3 amino acids: CASSTTVGNYEQYF. As DNA, the CDR3 is TGTGCCAGCAGCACCACAGTGGGCAACTACGAGCAGTACTTC. This chain connects TRBV11-2 to TRBJ2-7; D is undetermined. Germline CDR1 SGHAT, CDR2 FQNNGV. The CDR3 extends over 14 amino acids. Trimming pared 5 bases from V and 3 bases from J, leaving 14 bases between. The variable domain in full, with the rest retrieved from reference TRBV11-2 and TRBJ2-7, is EAGVAQSPRYKIIEKRQSVAFWCNPISGHATLYWYQQILGQGPKLLIQFQNNGVVDDSQLPKDRFSAERLKGVDSTLKIQPAKLEDSAVYLCASSTTVGNYEQYFGPGTRLTVT.

This chain uses TRBV5-1 with TRBJ1-2, with 10 nucleotides matching TRBD1. CDR1 and CDR2 (germline): SGHRS, YFSETQ. The CDR3 extends over 14 amino acids. After removal of 5 bases from V and 7 bases from J, the junction contained 8 bases not matched to a gene. The CDR3 DNA is TGCGCCAGCAGGAACGACAGGGGGCCGGGTGGCTACACCTTC. This gives the protein CASRNDRGPGGYTF.

The CDR3 protein is CASTDRGTEAFF. CDR3 sequence (DNA): TGTGCCAGCACGGACAGGGGCACTGAAGCTTTCTTT. The chain couples TRBV28 to TRBJ1-1, with 9 bases fitting TRBD1. J was trimmed by 4 bases and V by 7 bases; bases with no gene match: 1. Per germline, CDR1 MDHEN and CDR2 SYDVKM. The CDR3 length is 12 residues.

CDR3 DNA: TGTGCCAGCAGTGGGACTAGGAGGGATGAGCAGTTCTTC. It codes for CASSGTRRDEQFF. The J gene is TRBJ2-1, the V gene TRBV6-6, with TRBD2 identical over 8 bases. V gave up 5 bases and J gave up 8 bases; unmatched junction bases: 5. The germline CDR1 and CDR2 sequences are MNHNY and SVGAGI (reference sequence). The CDR3 is made up of 13 amino acids.

The CDR3 reads CATSESGTSGRIEQFF. CDR3 nucleotides: TGTGCCACCAGTGAATCCGGGACTAGCGGGAGGATTGAGCAGTTCTTC. The chain employs TRBV24-1 and TRBJ2-1; TRBD2 matches at 15 bases. The CDR3 spans 16 residues. V shed 4 bases, J shed 9 bases, and the junction held 6 bases outside the gene matches. Per germline, CDR1 KGHDR and CDR2 SFDVKD.

The chain joins TRBV27 to TRBJ1-2; D not resolved. Trimming took 3 bases from V and 8 from J, leaving 16 bases between them. The CDR3 runs to 14 residues. Germline-derived CDR1 and CDR2 are MNHEY and SMNVEV (reference sequence). CDR3 bases: TGTGCCAGCAGTTTCTCTACAGCTGAAGGCGGCTACACCTTC. It encodes CASSFSTAEGGYTF.

The V call is TRBV27, the J call TRBJ1-5; D is uncertain. The V end was cut by 3 bases, the J end by 0 bases, with 3 bases between. CDR1 and CDR2 (germline): MNHEY, SMNVEV (reference sequence). The CDR3 totals 13 residues. CDR3 bases: TGTGCCAGCAGTTTCAGTAGCAATCAGCCCCAGCATTTT. Its protein is CASSFSSNQPQHF.

The V gene is TRBV5-6, the J gene TRBJ2-2; weak D call: TRBD2 (5 bases). The CDR3 length is 15 residues. Looked up from germline, CDR1 is SGHDT and CDR2 is YYEEEE. V was pared by 0 bases and J by 6 bases, with 12 bases between. In nucleotides, the CDR3 is TGTGCCAGCAGCTTGGCCGGGGATCCGGCCGGGGAGCTGTTTTTT. Protein: CASSLAGDPAGELFF.

The chain couples TRBV20-1 to TRBJ1-6; 7 bases are shared with TRBD1. Germline V gene data show CDR1 as DFQATT and CDR2 as SNEGSKA (reference sequence). V lost 3 bases to trimming and J lost 2 bases; unmatched junction nucleotides: 4. This CDR3 spans 15 amino acids. The CDR3 sequence is CSASRGQPYNSPLHF. The CDR3 coding sequence is TGCAGTGCTAGTAGGGGACAGCCCTATAATTCACCCCTCCACTTT.

This clone was observed a handful of times. CDR3 loop: CASSLGKRTGLTDQPQHF. The CDR3 nucleotides are TGCGCCAGCAGCTTGGGGAAGAGGACAGGCCTAACTGATCAGCCCCAGCATTTT. The V call is TRBV5-1, the J call TRBJ1-5, with 7 bases matching TRBD1. Germline V gives CDR1 SGHRS, CDR2 YFSETQ. The CDR3 runs to 18 residues. V lost 0 bases and J lost 5; bases outside the gene matches: 14.

The chain links TRBV5-5 to TRBJ2-3; 12 bases are shared with TRBD1. CDR3 size: 17 residues. With 3 bases clipped from V and 3 bases from J, the junction kept 8 bases outside the gene matches. Germline loops: CDR1 SGHKS, CDR2 YYEKEE (reference sequence). This CDR3 reads CASSSTGQGAGTDTQYF. The CDR3 nucleotides are TGTGCCAGCAGCTCTACGGGACAGGGGGCCGGGACAGATACGCAGTATTTT.

This clone appeared a single time. The genes are TRBV28 and TRBJ2-7; D gene unclear. This CDR3 has 11 residues. The germline gives CDR1 MDHEN, CDR2 SYDVKM. V lost 3 bases, J lost 3 bases, and 3 bases lay in between. The CDR3 DNA sequence: TGTGCCAGCAGTTTCTACTACGAGCAGTACTTC. It yields the protein CASSFYYEQYF.

The chain recombines TRBV2 with TRBJ2-7; 13 bases agree with TRBD2. Germline-derived CDR1 and CDR2 are SNHLY and FYNNEI. The CDR3 covers 14 residues. The J segment lost 4 bases and the V segment lost 6 bases, leaving 3 bases of the junction unmatched. The CDR3 DNA reads TGTGCCAGCAGCCCGGGACTAGCGGGATACGAGCAGTACTTC. Residues: CASSPGLAGYEQYF.

The chain couples TRBV6-5 to TRBJ1-6, with 10 positions matching TRBD1. This CDR3 region has 16 residues. After removal of 0 bases from V and 10 bases from J, the junction contained 6 bases not matched to a gene. Germline CDR1 is MNHEY and CDR2 is SVGAGI. As DNA, the CDR3 is TGTGCCAGCAGTTACTCGACAGGGGGCAGTAGGTCACCCCTCCACTTT. This sequence encodes CASSYSTGGSRSPLHF.

CDR3 bases: TGCGCCAGCAGTCAGGGACTAGCGGCCGAGCAGTTCTTC. This sequence encodes CASSQGLAAEQFF. The chain links TRBV23-1 to TRBJ2-1, with 11 bases fitting TRBD2. TRBV23-1 is noted as an ORF with a role that remains uncertain. V was pared by 3 bases and J by 10 bases, with 2 bases of the junction left unmatched. The CDR3 loop spans 13 amino acids.

This chain connects TRBV4-1 to TRBJ2-7, with TRBD2 identical over 12 bases. Losses at the gene ends were 4 bases for V and 2 bases for J; bases not matched to a gene: 3. Per germline, CDR1 MGHRA and CDR2 YSYEKL. The CDR3 runs to 15 residues. The CDR3 DNA reads TGCGCCAGCAGCCGCCCTAGCGGGGGGGCCTACGAGCAGTACTTC. Translating it yields CASSRPSGGAYEQYF.

The J gene is TRBJ1-2, the V gene TRBV12-3 or TRBV12-4, with TRBD1 as a possible D gene (5 bases). Trimming removed 5 bases from V and 4 bases from J, with 11 bases in between. The CDR3 is 13 amino acids. The CDR3 loop is CASSLQEIYGYTF. In DNA form, the CDR3 reads TGTGCCAGCAGTCTACAGGAGATCTATGGCTACACCTTC.

The chain has TRBV5-6 and TRBJ1-1, with TRBD1 as a possible D gene (6 bases). Deletions cut 2 bases from V and 5 bases from J, with 19 bases between. The length of the CDR3 is 16 residues. Germline loops: CDR1 SGHDT, CDR2 YYEEEE. The CDR3 coding sequence is TGTGCCAGCAGCTTTCCGGGACAAGCCATTCCAACTGAAGCTTTCTTT. As protein: CASSFPGQAIPTEAFF.

This clone was found once. The genes are TRBV21-1 and TRBJ2-5; the table calls TRBD1, which could not be checked here. TRBV21-1 is a recognized pseudogene. The CDR3 sequence is 16 residues long. The CDR3 sequence is CASSKQVRTERETQYF. In DNA form, the CDR3 reads TGTGCCAGCAGCAAACAGGTAAGGACAGAAAGAGAGACCCAGTACTTC.

This clone came up a few times. This sequence joins TRBV19 and TRBJ2-5; 7 nucleotides agree with TRBD1. Looked up from germline, CDR1 is LNHDA and CDR2 is SQIVND (reference sequence). The CDR3 covers 13 residues. Losses at the gene ends were 5 bases for V and 4 bases for J; bases not matched to a gene: 4. CDR3 coding DNA: TGTGCCAGTAGTTCCTGGGACAGAGAGACCCAGTACTTC. Protein product: CASSSWDRETQYF.

V is TRBV30 and J is TRBJ1-4; TRBD1 matches at 7 bases. V shed 3 bases, J shed 12 bases, and the junction held 10 bases outside the gene matches. Germline loops: CDR1 GTSNPN, CDR2 SVGIG (reference sequence). The CDR3 is 13 amino acids. CDR3 protein: CAWRRPVGTELFF. Written as DNA, the CDR3 is TGTGCCTGGAGACGACCAGTCGGGACAGAACTGTTTTTT.

The V and J genes are TRBV3-1 (or the pseudogene TRBV3-2) and TRBJ1-1; 9 positions agree with TRBD1. This CDR3 has 14 amino acids. V trimming: 3 bases; J trimming: 4 bases; junction bases outside the gene matches: 3. CDR1 LGHDT and CDR2 YNNKEL come from the germline V gene (reference sequence). The CDR3 nucleotides read TGTGCCAGCAGCCAGACAGGGGGGGCCACTGAAGCTTTCTTT. This sequence encodes CASSQTGGATEAFF.

This clone has a single count. This chain links TRBV19 with TRBJ1-6; D ambiguous. Trimming stripped 5 bases from V and 7 bases from J, with 9 bases between. The CDR3 totals 13 residues. The germline V gene has CDR1 LNHDA and CDR2 SQIVND (reference sequence). The CDR3 DNA is TGTGCCAGTAGTGCCACAGAAAATTCACCCCTCCACTTT. This encodes CASSATENSPLHF.

The J gene is TRBJ2-7, the V gene TRBV6-1, with a tentative D call TRBD1 (5 bases). CDR3 length: 16 amino acids. Germline V gene data show CDR1 as MNHNS and CDR2 as SASEGT. With 4 bases removed from V and 8 bases from J, the gap between germline ends came to 24 bases. CDR3 coding DNA: TGTGCCAGCAGTGTTTTGGTTGTTTCGACAGCACCGAAGCAGTACTTC. It is translated as CASSVLVVSTAPKQYF.

This clone was observed once. This chain joins TRBV6-6 and TRBJ1-5; no definite D call. CDR1 and CDR2 from the germline V gene are MNHNY and SVGAGI (reference sequence). The CDR3 contains 13 residues. Trimming stripped 2 bases from V and 5 bases from J, with 7 bases between. The CDR3 sequence: CASSYPMDQPQHF. In nucleotides, the CDR3 is TGTGCCAGCAGTTACCCTATGGATCAGCCCCAGCATTTT.